This T cell receptor (beta chain) was retrieved from a study of blood T cells in healthy people across ages (dated by TCRdb to 2013 to 2016). Regarding the complete study: In model experiments, roughly one uniquely barcoded TCR beta cDNA molecule per two T cells was captured by template switching. The donors were split into four age groups: young (average 16 years), middle-aged (about 40), aged (roughly 60) and long-lived (approximately 80). The study analyzed two additional independent replicas of 1 million unique cDNA reads from the same blood draw for two donors, one aged 18 to 30 and one aged 80 or older. To avoid experimental bias, donors of different ages were spread randomly across the sequencing lanes. Age-related changes in TCR beta repertoire diversity were measured in the study by deep sequencing normalized with unique cDNA molecular identifiers. Overall results and qualifications from the work: Estimates of total diversity based on one million sequenced T cells were considered lower bounds and underestimates. The long-lived group showed more naive CD4+ T cells, fewer expanded clones and increased TCR diversity than the aged group, suggesting age selection. Bulk unsorted PBMC profiling prevented conclusive comparison of naive and antigen-experienced compartments. Observed TCR beta diversity per million T cells fell roughly linearly with age, and a significant reduction was already apparent by age approximately 40. Observed TCR beta diversity correlated strongly with the percentage of naive T cells measured by flow cytometry. Donor CMV infection status was unknown, potentially confounding age-related changes in expanded clonotypes.

Donors were 35 to 40 systemically healthy Caucasian individuals from Russia aged 6 to 90 years. Around 9.7 milliliters of peripheral blood were collected from each donor into EDTA-treated Vacutainer tubes. Ficoll-Paque density-gradient centrifugation was used to isolate PBMCs, with at least 6.5 million obtained per sample. Trizol reagent was used to extract total RNA from the PBMCs, yielding at least 6 micrograms per sample. The percentages of naive CD45RAhigh/CD27high T cells were determined by flow cytometry on a PBMC aliquot from every donor. This clonotype appeared a few times. Its antigen has not been determined. Base qualities were left out, and no much larger clone turns up one base away. Library preparation used 5' RACE. The sample was run on an Illumina HiSeq 2500. A second about 6 to 11 cycle PCR used a sample-barcoded 5' primer and a J-beta primer mix. A template-switch 5' adaptor carrying 12 random nucleotides introduced a unique molecular identifier onto each TCR beta cDNA molecule. Each sample yielded at least 2.5 million CDR3-containing paired-end reads. First-strand cDNA was synthesized from all RNA with the Mint cDNA synthesis kit, primed by a TRBC-specific oligonucleotide. All cDNA was treated with uracil-DNA glycosylase and then went through a first 18-cycle PCR with the universal primers M1SS and BC2_uni_R. The study's own analysis went as follows. For normalization, 1 million high-quality reads, each with a distinct molecular identifier, were randomly selected from each sample. Reads sharing molecular identifiers were discarded rather than binned into consensus sequences. CDR3 identification, clonotype clustering and error correction used MiTCR with a Q25 quality threshold and the strictest error-elimination algorithm. A nonparametric unseen species model using Euler transformation provided a lower-bound estimate of total TCR beta diversity. TCRdb reanalyzed the raw reads on its own, using fastp at Q25 for trimming and MiXCR for clone calling, and kept in-frame beta chains. Rows with a matching CDR3 protein are joined into one entry that keeps the most common DNA and genes. The V and J calls reflect TCRdb's pipeline rather than the authors' work. In this sample the table shows almost 800,000 distinct CDR3 sequences, 58% of which occur a single time. The biggest ten clones account for around 22% of the sample.

CDR1 and CDR2 are read off the germline V gene (reference sequence) as GTSNPN and SVGIG. Cut back by 2 bases and 4 bases, the V and J ends lie 12 bases apart. The CDR3 holds 14 amino acids from the cysteine to the phenylalanine. CDR3 DNA only is kept here, 42 bases in frame from base 1. The V gene is TRBV30 and the J gene is TRBJ1-5; TRBD1 is possibly the D segment (5 matching bases). The sequencing input was blood. The sequence was collected from a man aged 25 to 40 in good health. The CDR3 reads as follows: CAWSLEWGNQPQHF. The DNA sequence is given as TGTGCCTGGAGTCTTGAATGGGGGAATCAGCCCCAGCATTTT.